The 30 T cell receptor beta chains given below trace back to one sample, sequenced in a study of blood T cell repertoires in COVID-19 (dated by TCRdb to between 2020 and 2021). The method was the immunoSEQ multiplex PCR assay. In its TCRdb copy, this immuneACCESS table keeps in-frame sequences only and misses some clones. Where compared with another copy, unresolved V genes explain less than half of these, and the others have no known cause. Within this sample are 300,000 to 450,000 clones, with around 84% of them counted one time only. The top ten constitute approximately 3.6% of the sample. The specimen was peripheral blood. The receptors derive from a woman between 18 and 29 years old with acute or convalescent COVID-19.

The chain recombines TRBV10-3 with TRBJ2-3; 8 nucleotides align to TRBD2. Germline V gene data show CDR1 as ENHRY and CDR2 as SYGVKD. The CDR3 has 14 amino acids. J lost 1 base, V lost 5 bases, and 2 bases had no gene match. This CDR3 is CAISQTSGTDTQYF. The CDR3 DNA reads TGTGCCATCAGTCAGACTAGCGGCACAGATACGCAGTATTTT.

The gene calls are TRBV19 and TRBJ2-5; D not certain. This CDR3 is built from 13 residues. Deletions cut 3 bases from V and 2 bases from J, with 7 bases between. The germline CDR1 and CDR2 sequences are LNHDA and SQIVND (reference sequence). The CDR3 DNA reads TGTGCCAGTAGTATCGGAGTGCAAGAGACCCAGTACTTC. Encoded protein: CASSIGVQETQYF.

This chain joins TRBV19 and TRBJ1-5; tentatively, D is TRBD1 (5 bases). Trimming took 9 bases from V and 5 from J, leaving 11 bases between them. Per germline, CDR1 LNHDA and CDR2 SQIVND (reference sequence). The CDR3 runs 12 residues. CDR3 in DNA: TGTGCCAGCCAGACAGTTCATCAGCCCCAGCATTTT. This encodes CASQTVHQPQHF. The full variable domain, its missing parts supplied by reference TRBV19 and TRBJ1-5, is DGGITQSPKYLFRKEGQNVTLSCEQNLNHDAMYWYRQDPGQGLRLIYYSQIVNDFQKGDIAEGYSVSREKKESFPLTVTSAQKNPTAFYLCASQTVHQPQHFGDGTRLSIL.

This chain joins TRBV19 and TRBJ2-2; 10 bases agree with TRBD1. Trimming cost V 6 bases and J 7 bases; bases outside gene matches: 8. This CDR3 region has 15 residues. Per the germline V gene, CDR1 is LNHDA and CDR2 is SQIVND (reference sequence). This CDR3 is CASSPGTGDIGELFF. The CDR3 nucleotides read TGTGCCAGTAGCCCCGGGACAGGGGATATCGGGGAGCTGTTTTTT.

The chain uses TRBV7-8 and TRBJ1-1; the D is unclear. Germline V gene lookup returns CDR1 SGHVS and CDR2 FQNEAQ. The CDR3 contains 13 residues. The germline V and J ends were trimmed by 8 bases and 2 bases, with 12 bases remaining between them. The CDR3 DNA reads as TGTGCCAGCCTGCCAGATCTTAACACTGAAGCTTTCTTT. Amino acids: CASLPDLNTEAFF. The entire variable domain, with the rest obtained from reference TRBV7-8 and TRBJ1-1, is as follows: GAGVSQSPRYKVAKRGQDVALRCDPISGHVSLFWYQQALGQGPEFLTYFQNEAQLDKSGLPSDRFFAERPEGSVSTLKIQRTQQEDSAVYLCASLPDLNTEAFFGQGTRLTVV.

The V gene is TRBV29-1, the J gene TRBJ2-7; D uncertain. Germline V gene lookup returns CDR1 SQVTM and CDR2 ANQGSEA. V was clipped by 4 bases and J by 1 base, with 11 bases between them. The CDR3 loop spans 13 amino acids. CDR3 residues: CSVVEGGSYEQYF. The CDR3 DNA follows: TGCAGCGTTGTCGAAGGCGGTTCCTACGAGCAGTACTTC.

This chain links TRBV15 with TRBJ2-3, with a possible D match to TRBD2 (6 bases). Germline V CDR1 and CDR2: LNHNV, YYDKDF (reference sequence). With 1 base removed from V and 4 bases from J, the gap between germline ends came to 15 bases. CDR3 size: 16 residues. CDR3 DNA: TGTGCCACCAGCAGAGCGGCGGGCTGGGGGGCAGATACGCAGTATTTT. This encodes CATSRAAGWGADTQYF.

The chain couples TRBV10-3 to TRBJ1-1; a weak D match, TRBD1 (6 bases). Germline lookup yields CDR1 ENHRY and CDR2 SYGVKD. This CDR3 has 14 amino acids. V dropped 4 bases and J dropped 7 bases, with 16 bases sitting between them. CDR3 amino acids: CAISGSTGSYEAFF. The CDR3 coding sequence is TGTGCCATCAGTGGATCGACAGGCTCATATGAAGCTTTCTTT.

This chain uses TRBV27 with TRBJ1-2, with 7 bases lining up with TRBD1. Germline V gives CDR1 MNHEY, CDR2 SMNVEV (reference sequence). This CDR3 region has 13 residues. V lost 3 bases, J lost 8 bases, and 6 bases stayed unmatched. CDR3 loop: CASSLRGRGGYTF. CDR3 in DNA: TGTGCCAGCAGTTTGAGGGGGCGAGGAGGCTACACCTTC.

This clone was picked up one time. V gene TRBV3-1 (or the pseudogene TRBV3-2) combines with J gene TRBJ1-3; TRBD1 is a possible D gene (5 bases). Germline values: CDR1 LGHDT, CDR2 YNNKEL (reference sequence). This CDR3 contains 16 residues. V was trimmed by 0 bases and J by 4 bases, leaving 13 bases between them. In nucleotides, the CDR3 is TGTGCCAGCAGCCAAGAACTCAGGGAAATGGGAAACACCATATATTTT. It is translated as CASSQELREMGNTIYF.

CDR3 sequence reads: CAFQGRAGYGYTF. The CDR3 nucleotides are TGTGCCTTTCAGGGCAGGGCGGGGTATGGCTACACCTTC. The chain is built from TRBV2 and TRBJ1-2, with D possibly TRBD1 on 5 matching bases. Germline CDR1 SNHLY, CDR2 FYNNEI. This CDR3 has 13 residues. Trimming stripped 11 bases from V and 5 bases from J, with 18 bases between.

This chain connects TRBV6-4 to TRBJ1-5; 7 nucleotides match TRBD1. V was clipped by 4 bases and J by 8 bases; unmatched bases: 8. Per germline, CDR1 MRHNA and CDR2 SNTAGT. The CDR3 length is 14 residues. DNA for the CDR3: TGTGCCAGCAGTGCCACAGGGGATTTTGAGCCCCAGCATTTT. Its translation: CASSATGDFEPQHF.

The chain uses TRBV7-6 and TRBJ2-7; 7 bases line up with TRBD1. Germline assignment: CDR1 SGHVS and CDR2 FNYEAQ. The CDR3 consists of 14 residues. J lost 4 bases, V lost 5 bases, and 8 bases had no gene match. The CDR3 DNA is TGTGCCAGCAGCCCCGACCCGGGACAGTACGAGCAGTACTTC. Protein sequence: CASSPDPGQYEQYF.

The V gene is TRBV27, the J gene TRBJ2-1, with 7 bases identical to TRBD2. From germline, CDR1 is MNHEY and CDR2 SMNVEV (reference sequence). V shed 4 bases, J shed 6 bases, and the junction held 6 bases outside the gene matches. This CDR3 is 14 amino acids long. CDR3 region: CASSSRTRGNEQFF. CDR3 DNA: TGTGCCAGCAGTTCCCGGACTAGGGGCAATGAGCAGTTCTTC.

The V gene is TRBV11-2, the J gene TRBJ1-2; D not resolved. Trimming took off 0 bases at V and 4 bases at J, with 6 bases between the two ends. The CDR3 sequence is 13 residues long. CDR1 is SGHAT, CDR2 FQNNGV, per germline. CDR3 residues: CASSLDGSYGYTF. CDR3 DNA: TGTGCCAGCAGCTTAGATGGCAGCTATGGCTACACCTTC.

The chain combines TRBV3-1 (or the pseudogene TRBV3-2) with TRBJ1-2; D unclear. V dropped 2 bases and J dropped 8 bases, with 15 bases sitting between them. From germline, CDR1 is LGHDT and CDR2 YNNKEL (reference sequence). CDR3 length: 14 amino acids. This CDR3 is CASSQSLGGSGYTF. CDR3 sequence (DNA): TGTGCCAGCAGCCAAAGTCTTGGCGGTTCGGGCTACACCTTC.

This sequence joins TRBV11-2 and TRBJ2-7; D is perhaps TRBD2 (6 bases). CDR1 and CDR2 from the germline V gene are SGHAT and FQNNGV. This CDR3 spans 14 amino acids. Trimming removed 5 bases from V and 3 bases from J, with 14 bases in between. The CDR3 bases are TGTGCCAGCAGCCTCGGCGGAGGGAACTACGAGCAGTACTTC. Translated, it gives CASSLGGGNYEQYF.

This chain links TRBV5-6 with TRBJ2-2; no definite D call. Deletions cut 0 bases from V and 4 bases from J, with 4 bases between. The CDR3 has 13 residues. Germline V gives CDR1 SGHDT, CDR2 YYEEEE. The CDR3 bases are TGTGCCAGCAGCTTGGACAGCACCGGGGAGCTGTTTTTT. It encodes CASSLDSTGELFF.

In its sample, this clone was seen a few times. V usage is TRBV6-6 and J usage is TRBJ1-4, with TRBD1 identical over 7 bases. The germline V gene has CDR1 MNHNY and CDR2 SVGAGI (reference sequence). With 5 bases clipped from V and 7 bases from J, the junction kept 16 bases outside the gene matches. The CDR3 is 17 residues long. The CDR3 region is CASSQKGTAKEGEKLFF. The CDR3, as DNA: TGTGCCAGCAGTCAAAAAGGGACAGCCAAGGAAGGTGAAAAACTGTTTTTT.

The CDR3: CASRMGTENTEAFF. As DNA, the CDR3 is TGTGCCAGTAGAATGGGGACAGAGAACACTGAAGCTTTCTTT. The chain links TRBV19 to TRBJ1-1, with 7 bases that match TRBD1. J was trimmed by 1 base and V by 6 bases; bases with no gene match: 5. The CDR3 is made up of 14 amino acids. CDR1 is LNHDA, CDR2 SQIVND, per germline (reference sequence).

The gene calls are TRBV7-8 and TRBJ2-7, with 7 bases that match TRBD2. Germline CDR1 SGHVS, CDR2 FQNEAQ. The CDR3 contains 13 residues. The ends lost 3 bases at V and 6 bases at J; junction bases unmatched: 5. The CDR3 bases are TGTGCCAGCAGCTTCGCGGGAGTTGCCGAGCAGTACTTC. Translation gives CASSFAGVAEQYF.

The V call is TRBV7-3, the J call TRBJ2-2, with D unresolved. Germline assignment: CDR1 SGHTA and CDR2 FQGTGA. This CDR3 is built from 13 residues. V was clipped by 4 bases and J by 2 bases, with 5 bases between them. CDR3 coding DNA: TGTGCCAGCAGCTACATAAACACCGGGGAGCTGTTTTTT. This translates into CASSYINTGELFF.

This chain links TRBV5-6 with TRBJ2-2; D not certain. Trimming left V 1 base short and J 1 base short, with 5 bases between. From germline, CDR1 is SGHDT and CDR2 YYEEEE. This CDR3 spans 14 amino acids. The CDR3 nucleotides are TGTGCCAGCAGCTTGCCGGGGAACACCGGGGAGCTGTTTTTT. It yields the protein CASSLPGNTGELFF.

The CDR3 loop is CAVSRSSYNEQFF. CDR3 sequence (DNA): TGTGCCGTAAGTCGGAGCTCCTACAATGAGCAGTTCTTC. V is TRBV19 and J is TRBJ2-1; the D is unclear. The CDR3 runs to 13 residues. V lost 11 bases to trimming and J lost 0 bases, with 11 bases between them. The germline V gene has CDR1 LNHDA and CDR2 SQIVND (reference sequence).

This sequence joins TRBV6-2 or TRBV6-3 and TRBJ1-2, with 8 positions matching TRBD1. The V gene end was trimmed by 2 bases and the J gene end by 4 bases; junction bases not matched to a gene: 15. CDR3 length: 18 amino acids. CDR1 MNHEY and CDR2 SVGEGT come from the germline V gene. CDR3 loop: CASSYLDRDSSATYGYTF. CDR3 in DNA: TGTGCCAGCAGTTACCTGGACAGGGATTCGTCGGCGACCTATGGCTACACCTTC.

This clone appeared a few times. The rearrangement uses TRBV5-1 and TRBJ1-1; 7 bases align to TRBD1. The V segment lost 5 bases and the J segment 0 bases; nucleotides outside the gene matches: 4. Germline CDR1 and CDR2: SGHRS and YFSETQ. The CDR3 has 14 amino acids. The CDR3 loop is CASRTGPLNTEAFF. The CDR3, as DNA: TGCGCCAGCAGGACAGGGCCACTGAACACTGAAGCTTTCTTT.

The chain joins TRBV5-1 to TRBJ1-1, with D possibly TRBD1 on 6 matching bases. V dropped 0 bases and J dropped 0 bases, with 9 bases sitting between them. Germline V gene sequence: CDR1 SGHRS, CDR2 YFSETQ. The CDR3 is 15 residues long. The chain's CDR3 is CASSLDSGVNTEAFF. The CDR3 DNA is TGCGCCAGCAGCTTGGACTCAGGGGTGAACACTGAAGCTTTCTTT.

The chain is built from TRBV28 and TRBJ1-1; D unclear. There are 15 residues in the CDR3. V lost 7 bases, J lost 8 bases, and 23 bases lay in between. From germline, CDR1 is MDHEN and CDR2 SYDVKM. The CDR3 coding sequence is TGTGCCAGCAAGAGTCCCGATTTGGGGAGAAAGGAAGCTTTCTTT. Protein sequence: CASKSPDLGRKEAFF.

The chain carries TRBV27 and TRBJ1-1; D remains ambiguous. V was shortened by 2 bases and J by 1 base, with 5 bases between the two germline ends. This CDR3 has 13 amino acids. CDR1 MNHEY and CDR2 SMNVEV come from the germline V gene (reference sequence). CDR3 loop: CASSLRENTEAFF. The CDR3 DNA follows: TGTGCCAGCAGTTTACGGGAGAACACTGAAGCTTTCTTT.

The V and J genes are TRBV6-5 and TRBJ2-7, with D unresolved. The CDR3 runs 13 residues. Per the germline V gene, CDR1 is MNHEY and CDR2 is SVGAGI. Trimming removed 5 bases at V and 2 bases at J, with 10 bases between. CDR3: CASSLQVAYEQYF. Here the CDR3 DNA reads TGTGCCAGCAGTCTCCAAGTAGCCTACGAGCAGTACTTC.